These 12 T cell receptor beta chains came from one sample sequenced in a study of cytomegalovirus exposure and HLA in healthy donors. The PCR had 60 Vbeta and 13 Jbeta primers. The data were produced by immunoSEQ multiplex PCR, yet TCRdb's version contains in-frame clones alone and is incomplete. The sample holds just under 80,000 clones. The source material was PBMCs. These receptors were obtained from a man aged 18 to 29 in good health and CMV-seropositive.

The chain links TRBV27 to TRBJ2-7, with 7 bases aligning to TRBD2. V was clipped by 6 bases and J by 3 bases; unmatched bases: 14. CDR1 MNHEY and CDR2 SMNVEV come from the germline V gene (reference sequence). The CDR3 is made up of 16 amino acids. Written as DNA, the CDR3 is TGTGCCAGCAGCCCCTCCCCCGGCGGGAGCCTCTACGAGCAGTACTTC. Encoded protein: CASSPSPGGSLYEQYF.

The CDR3 nucleotides are TGCGCCAGCAGCCTCTTCCCGGACTCTAATGAAAAACTGTTTTTT. It codes for CASSLFPDSNEKLFF. J is TRBJ1-4 and V is TRBV5-1, with D uncertain. V lost 4 bases to trimming and J lost 3 bases, with 13 bases between them. Germline CDR1 SGHRS, CDR2 YFSETQ. There are 15 residues in the CDR3.

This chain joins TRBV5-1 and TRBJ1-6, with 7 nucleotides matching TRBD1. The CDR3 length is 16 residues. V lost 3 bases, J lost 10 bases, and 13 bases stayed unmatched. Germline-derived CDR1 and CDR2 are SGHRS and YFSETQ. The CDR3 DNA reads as TGCGCCAGCAGCTCCTTAACGGGACAGTTGGTGTCACCCCTCCACTTT. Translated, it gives CASSSLTGQLVSPLHF.

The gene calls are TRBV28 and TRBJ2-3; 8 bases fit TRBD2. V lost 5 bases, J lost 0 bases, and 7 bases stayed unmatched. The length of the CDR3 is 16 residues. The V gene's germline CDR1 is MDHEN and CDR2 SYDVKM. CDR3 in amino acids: CASSPRLAPSTDTQYF. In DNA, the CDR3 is TGTGCCAGCAGTCCTAGACTAGCGCCAAGCACAGATACGCAGTATTTT. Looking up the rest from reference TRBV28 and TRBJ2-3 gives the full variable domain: DVKVTQSSRYLVKRTGEKVFLECVQDMDHENMFWYRQDPGLGLRLIYFSYDVKMKEKGDIPEGYSVSREKKERFSLILESASTNQTSMYLCASSPRLAPSTDTQYFGPGTRLTVL.

The CDR3 DNA reads TGTGCCAGCAGATGGGGACAGGGGAGCTCCTACGAGCAGTACTTC. This encodes CASRWGQGSSYEQYF. This rearrangement joins TRBV27 to TRBJ2-7; the match to TRBD1 covers 10 bases. The CDR3 covers 15 residues. V lost 6 bases, J lost 0 bases, and 5 bases stayed unmatched. Germline CDR1 MNHEY, CDR2 SMNVEV (reference sequence).

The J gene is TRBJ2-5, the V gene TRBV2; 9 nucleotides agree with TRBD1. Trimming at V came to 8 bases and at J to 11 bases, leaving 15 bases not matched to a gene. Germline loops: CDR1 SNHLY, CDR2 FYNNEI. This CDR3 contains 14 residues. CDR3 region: CASVGTGTGLGQYF. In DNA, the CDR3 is TGTGCCAGCGTGGGGACCGGGACAGGGCTCGGGCAGTACTTC.

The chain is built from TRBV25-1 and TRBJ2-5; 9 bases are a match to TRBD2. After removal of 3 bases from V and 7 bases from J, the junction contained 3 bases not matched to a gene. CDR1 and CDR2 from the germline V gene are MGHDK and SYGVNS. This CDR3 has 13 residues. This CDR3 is CASSDASGVTQYF. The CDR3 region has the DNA TGTGCCAGCAGTGATGCTAGCGGGGTGACCCAGTACTTC.

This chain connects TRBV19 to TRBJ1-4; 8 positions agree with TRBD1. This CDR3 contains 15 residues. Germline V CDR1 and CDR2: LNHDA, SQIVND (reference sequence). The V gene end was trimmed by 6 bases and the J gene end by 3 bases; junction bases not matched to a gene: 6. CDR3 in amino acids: CASRAGGASNEKLFF. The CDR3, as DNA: TGTGCCAGTAGAGCAGGGGGCGCGTCTAATGAAAAACTGTTTTTT.

Here the CDR3 reads CASGIRNHEQYF. CDR3 bases: TGTGCCAGCGGCATCCGTAACCACGAGCAGTACTTC. This chain uses TRBV28 with TRBJ2-7, with D uncertain. The germline V gene encodes CDR1 MDHEN and CDR2 SYDVKM. V lost 8 bases, J lost 5 bases, and 13 bases lay in between. This CDR3 spans 12 amino acids.

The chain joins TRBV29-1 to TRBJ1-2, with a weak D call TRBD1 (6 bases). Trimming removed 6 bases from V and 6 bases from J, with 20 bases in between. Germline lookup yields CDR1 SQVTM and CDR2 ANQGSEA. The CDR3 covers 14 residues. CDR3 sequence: CSVASTGFGDGYTF. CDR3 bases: TGCAGCGTAGCATCCACAGGGTTCGGGGATGGCTACACCTTC.

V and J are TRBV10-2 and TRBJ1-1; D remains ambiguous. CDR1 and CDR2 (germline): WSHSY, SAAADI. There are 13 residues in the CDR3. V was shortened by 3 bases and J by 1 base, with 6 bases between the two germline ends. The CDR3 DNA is TGCGCCAGCAGTGATCGGGGGAACACTGAAGCTTTCTTT. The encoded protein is CASSDRGNTEAFF.

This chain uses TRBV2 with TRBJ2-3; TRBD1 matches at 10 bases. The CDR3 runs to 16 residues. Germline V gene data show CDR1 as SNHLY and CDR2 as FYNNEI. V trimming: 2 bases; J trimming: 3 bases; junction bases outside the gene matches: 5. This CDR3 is CASSERTGGMTDTQYF. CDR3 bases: TGTGCCAGCAGTGAACGGACAGGGGGAATGACAGATACGCAGTATTTT.